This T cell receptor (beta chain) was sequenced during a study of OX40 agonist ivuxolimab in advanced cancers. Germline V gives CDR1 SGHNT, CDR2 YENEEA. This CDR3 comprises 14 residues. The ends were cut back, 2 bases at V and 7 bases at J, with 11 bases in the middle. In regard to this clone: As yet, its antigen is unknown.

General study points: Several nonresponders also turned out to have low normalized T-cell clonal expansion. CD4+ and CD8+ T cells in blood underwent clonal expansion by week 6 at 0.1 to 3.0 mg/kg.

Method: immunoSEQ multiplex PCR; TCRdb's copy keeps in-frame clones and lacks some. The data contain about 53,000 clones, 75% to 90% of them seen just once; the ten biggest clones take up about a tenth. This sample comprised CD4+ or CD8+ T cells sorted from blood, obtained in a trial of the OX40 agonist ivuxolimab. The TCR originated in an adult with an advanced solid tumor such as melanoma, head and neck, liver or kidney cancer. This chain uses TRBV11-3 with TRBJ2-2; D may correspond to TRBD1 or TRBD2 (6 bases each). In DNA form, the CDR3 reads TGTGCCAGCAGCTTAACGGGGGCCAACGGGGAGCTGTTTTTT. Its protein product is CASSLTGANGELFF.